This T cell receptor (beta chain) is drawn from a study of blood T cell repertoires in COVID-19. The wider study: The origin of the acute and convalescent COVID-19 samples was the United States, Italy and Spain. T cells, B-cell-depleted T cells, or PBMCs provided the cDNA or gDNA that served as material.

Followed longitudinally, the Seattle patients had been enrolled during active infection. Method: immunoSEQ multiplex PCR; TCRdb's copy keeps in-frame clones and lacks some. The sample has a few hundred thousand clones; roughly 90% are singletons. The CDR3 sequence is 14 residues long. Germline CDR1 is SQVTM and CDR2 is ANQGSEA. Between the trimmed V and J ends, which lost 1 base and 0 bases, there was a span of 6 bases. Specimen: peripheral blood. This sequence originates from a woman in her twenties or thirties with COVID-19, enrolled during active disease. This chain joins TRBV29-1 and TRBJ2-2, with D unclear. The CDR3: CSVEVIANTGELFF. In DNA, the CDR3 is TGCAGCGTTGAAGTAATTGCGAACACCGGGGAGCTGTTTTTT.